This T cell receptor (beta chain) was recovered during a study of blood T cell repertoires in COVID-19. As originally analysed: Amplified reference gene primers provided the basis for estimating nucleated cell counts. TCRdb's copy holds only in-frame clones and misses some; the assay was immunoSEQ multiplex PCR. V and J calls and clone size are those listed in that table; D and trimming were worked out from the DNA. The sample has under 500,000 clones, 85% to 90% seen once. CDR1 is SGHRS and CDR2 is YFSETQ in the germline V gene. The CDR3 runs 13 residues. V gave up 4 bases and J gave up 1 base; unmatched junction bases: 2. Details on this clone: The sample contains more than one DNA sequence encoding this CDR3.

Sequencing input: peripheral blood. The chain couples TRBV5-1 to TRBJ2-7; 7 bases agree with TRBD1. This receptor was obtained from a young woman with acute or convalescent COVID-19. CDR3 region: CASSPGQSYEQYF. DNA of the CDR3: TGCGCCAGCAGCCCGGGACAGTCCTACGAGCAGTACTTC.